Below are 19 T cell receptor beta chains sequenced from a single sample in a study of blood T cell repertoires in COVID-19. Using immunoSEQ multiplex PCR, the repertoire was profiled, and TCRdb retains in-frame clones only, with some absent. The sample lists approximately 100,000 clones, more than 60% seen once, with 20% to 25% in the top ten. The sequenced sample was peripheral blood. These TCRs come from a man aged 65 to 79 with active or convalescent COVID-19.

The chain recombines TRBV27 with TRBJ2-3; 10 bases map to TRBD2. V lost 6 bases to trimming and J lost 7 bases; unmatched junction nucleotides: 10. Germline V gene lookup returns CDR1 MNHEY and CDR2 SMNVEV (reference sequence). The CDR3 runs to 15 residues. CDR3 amino acids: CASSSSGRGAYTQYF. In nucleotides, the CDR3 is TGTGCCAGCAGCTCTAGCGGGAGAGGGGCTTATACGCAGTATTTT.

The chain combines TRBV2 with TRBJ1-6; the D is unclear. The CDR3 contains 15 residues. Trimming shortened V by 1 base and J by 10 bases, and 14 bases separated the two germline ends. Germline V gene lookup returns CDR1 SNHLY and CDR2 FYNNEI. CDR3 nucleotide sequence: TGTGCCAGCAGTGAAGAGCGACTCAGAACGTCACCCCTCCACTTT. Its translation: CASSEERLRTSPLHF.

The rearrangement uses TRBV28 and TRBJ2-7, with 12 bases fitting TRBD1. Trimming took 5 bases from V and 3 from J; bases not matched to a gene: 8. The CDR3 runs 16 residues. Germline CDR1 and CDR2: MDHEN and SYDVKM. CDR3 nucleotides: TGTGCCAGCAGTCCCTCGGGACAGGGGGCGATCTACGAGCAGTACTTC. Its protein is CASSPSGQGAIYEQYF.

The chain employs TRBV15 and TRBJ2-7, with 13 positions matching TRBD2. V was pared by 6 bases and J by 0 bases, with 8 bases of the junction left unmatched. This CDR3 region has 17 residues. Germline-derived CDR1 and CDR2 are LNHNV and YYDKDF (reference sequence). CDR3 nucleotides: TGTGCCACCAGTGAGGGACTAGCGGGACCGGTCTCCTACGAGCAGTACTTC. Translated, it gives CATSEGLAGPVSYEQYF.

This clone was observed once. The chain recombines TRBV24-1 with TRBJ2-3, with D possibly being TRBD2 (5 bases). The V and J ends lost 9 bases and 5 bases respectively, with 14 bases between them. This CDR3 spans 13 amino acids. Germline assignment: CDR1 KGHDR and CDR2 SFDVKD. The CDR3 coding sequence is TGTGCCACCTTAGCGTCGCCCAAAGATACGCAGTATTTT. The encoded protein is CATLASPKDTQYF.

There are a few counts of this clone. The chain has TRBV11-1 and TRBJ2-2; 12 bases are a match to TRBD2. The germline gives CDR1 SGHAT, CDR2 FQDESV (reference sequence). This CDR3 has 16 residues. J was trimmed by 2 bases and V by 4 bases; bases with no gene match: 2. The CDR3 sequence is CASSSSGGANTGELFF. The CDR3 DNA reads as TGTGCCAGCAGCTCTAGCGGGGGGGCCAACACCGGGGAGCTGTTTTTT.

The V call is TRBV27, the J call TRBJ1-2; 9 bases are shared with TRBD1. From germline, CDR1 is MNHEY and CDR2 SMNVEV (reference sequence). Unmatched junction bases numbered 1, after V lost 4 bases and J lost 4 bases. CDR3 length equals 13 residues. Here the CDR3 DNA reads TGTGCCAGCAGTTCACAGGGGGCCTATGGCTACACCTTC. This gives the protein CASSSQGAYGYTF.

The CDR3 coding sequence is TGTGCCAGCAGCCCTTTTGCCCGGGGAAGCACAGATACGCAGTATTTT. Amino acids: CASSPFARGSTDTQYF. V is TRBV6-2 or TRBV6-3 and J is TRBJ2-3; D perhaps matches TRBD2 (5 bases). The CDR3 contains 16 residues. Trimming took 6 bases from V and 0 from J, leaving 16 bases between them. CDR1 and CDR2 from the germline V gene are MNHEY and SVGEGT.

This chain links TRBV30 with TRBJ2-3; the D gene is possibly TRBD1 (6 bases). The CDR3 totals 14 residues. V lost 0 bases and J 5 bases, leaving 12 bases between the germline ends. Germline CDR1 GTSNPN, CDR2 SVGIG (reference sequence). The CDR3 protein is CAWSVQGRVDTQYF. The CDR3 nucleotides are TGTGCCTGGAGTGTACAGGGCAGGGTAGATACGCAGTATTTT.

J is TRBJ1-2 and V is TRBV5-6; 10 nucleotides align to TRBD1. Germline lookup yields CDR1 SGHDT and CDR2 YYEEEE. CDR3 length equals 14 residues. J lost 7 bases, V lost 4 bases, and 7 bases had no gene match. CDR3 nucleotide sequence: TGTGCCAGCAGCCTGGGACAGGGGACTTCTGGCTACACCTTC. It specifies CASSLGQGTSGYTF.

The V call is TRBV6-5, the J call TRBJ1-3; maybe TRBD1 (5 bases). The CDR3 loop spans 15 amino acids. The V gene lost 4 bases and the J gene lost 0 bases, with 10 bases spanning the gap. Germline V lookup: CDR1 MNHEY, CDR2 SVGAGI. The CDR3 DNA reads TGTGCCAGCAGTTCTCAGGGTACCTCTGGAAACACCATATATTTT. Amino acid sequence: CASSSQGTSGNTIYF.

This sequence joins TRBV10-1 and TRBJ2-7; 10 bases match TRBD2. This CDR3 comprises 15 residues. V gave up 0 bases and J gave up 3 bases; unmatched junction bases: 2. The germline CDR1 and CDR2 sequences are WNHNN and SYGVQD (reference sequence). The CDR3 loop reads CASSESVAGGYEQYF. CDR3 DNA sequence: TGCGCCAGCAGTGAGTCGGTAGCGGGAGGCTACGAGCAGTACTTC.

The rearrangement joins TRBV15 to TRBJ2-1; TRBD1 aligns across 10 bases. This CDR3 is 18 amino acids long. Germline CDR1 LNHNV, CDR2 YYDKDF (reference sequence). V gave up 3 bases and J gave up 4 bases; unmatched junction bases: 12. CDR3 coding DNA: TGTGCCACCAGCAGCGAGATGACAGGGGGCGGTGTGTACAATGAGCAGTTCTTC. Residues: CATSSEMTGGGVYNEQFF.

The rearrangement joins TRBV4-2 to TRBJ2-5, with TRBD1 matching over 7 bases. V trimming: 1 base; J trimming: 5 bases; junction bases outside the gene matches: 4. Germline CDR1 and CDR2: LGHNA and YNFKEQ. The CDR3 contains 14 residues. The chain's CDR3 is CASSQVGGGETQYF. The CDR3 bases are TGTGCCAGCAGCCAAGTAGGGGGCGGTGAGACCCAGTACTTC.

V and J are TRBV5-1 and TRBJ2-5; possibly TRBD2 for D (6 bases). Germline loops: CDR1 SGHRS, CDR2 YFSETQ. The CDR3 has 14 residues. Trimming took off 0 bases at V and 5 bases at J, with 11 bases between the two ends. The CDR3 loop is CASSLVSGVETQYF. The CDR3 DNA is TGCGCCAGCAGCTTGGTTAGCGGAGTTGAGACCCAGTACTTC.

This sequence joins TRBV5-1 and TRBJ1-2; possibly TRBD1 for D (6 bases). The CDR3 is made up of 15 amino acids. Trimming removed 4 bases at V and 3 bases at J, with 16 bases between. Germline CDR1 reads SGHRS; CDR2 reads YFSETQ. The chain's CDR3 is CASSLEGVYDYGYTF. The CDR3, as DNA: TGCGCCAGCAGCCTGGAGGGGGTGTATGACTATGGCTACACCTTC.

The chain is built from TRBV27 and TRBJ1-2; D uncertain. The CDR3 is 13 amino acids. With 4 bases removed from V and 2 bases from J, the gap between germline ends came to 8 bases. The germline CDR1 and CDR2 sequences are MNHEY and SMNVEV (reference sequence). The CDR3 DNA sequence: TGTGCCAGCAGTTACAGCAGCAACTATGGCTACACCTTC. Its translation: CASSYSSNYGYTF.

CDR3 loop: CASSSGGTDQPQHF. The CDR3 DNA sequence: TGTGCCAGCAGCTCAGGGGGCACTGATCAGCCCCAGCATTTT. The chain carries TRBV5-5 and TRBJ1-5; 8 bases are a match to TRBD1. The CDR3 spans 14 residues. V shed 3 bases, J shed 5 bases, and the junction held 4 bases outside the gene matches. From germline, CDR1 is SGHKS and CDR2 YYEKEE (reference sequence).

This clone has just one count. This chain uses TRBV7-9 with TRBJ1-2; D is perhaps TRBD1 (5 bases). Trimming removed 5 bases at V and 8 bases at J, with 15 bases between. This CDR3 is 13 amino acids long. Per germline, CDR1 SEHNR and CDR2 FQNEAQ (reference sequence). Here the CDR3 DNA reads TGTGCCAGCAGCGCCTTGGGACTGTTAGGCTACACCTTC. Protein sequence: CASSALGLLGYTF.